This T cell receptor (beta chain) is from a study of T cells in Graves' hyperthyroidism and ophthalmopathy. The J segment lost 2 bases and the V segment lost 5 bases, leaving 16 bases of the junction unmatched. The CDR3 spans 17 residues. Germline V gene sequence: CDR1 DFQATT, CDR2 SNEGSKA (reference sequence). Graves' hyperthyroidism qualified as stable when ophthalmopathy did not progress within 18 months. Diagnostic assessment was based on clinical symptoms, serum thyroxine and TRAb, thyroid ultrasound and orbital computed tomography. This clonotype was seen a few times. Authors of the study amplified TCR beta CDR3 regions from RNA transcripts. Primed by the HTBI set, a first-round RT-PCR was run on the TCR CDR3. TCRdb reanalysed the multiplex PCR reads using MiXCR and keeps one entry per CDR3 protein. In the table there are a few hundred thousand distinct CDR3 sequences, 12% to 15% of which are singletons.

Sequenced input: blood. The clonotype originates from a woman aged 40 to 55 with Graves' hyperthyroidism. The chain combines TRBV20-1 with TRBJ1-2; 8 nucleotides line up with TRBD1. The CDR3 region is CSALKPGQAPFNYGYTF. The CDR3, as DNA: TGCAGTGCTTTAAAACCGGGACAGGCCCCTTTCAACTATGGCTACACCTTC.